This is a list of T cell receptor beta chains from one sample in a study of blood T cells in healthy people across ages. Each CDR3 protein gets one entry after TCRdb re-called the 5' RACE reads with MiXCR. This table holds about 1.6 million distinct CDR3 sequences, about 35% found once. Sequencing was done on a sample of blood. These receptors originate from a woman between 25 and 40 years old in good health. CDR3s include the opening cysteine and the closing phenylalanine or tryptophan. A D gene is named only where the DNA matches it firmly. Some rows have no size entry. The others give once, few or many, or a class for an expanded clone.

j_call d_call v_call clone_size cdr3_aa cdr3_nt
TRBJ1-1 NA TRBV12-5 NA CASGVPHIANTEAFF TGTGCTAGTGGGGTCCCCCATATTGCGAACACTGAAGCTTTCTTT
TRBJ1-1 NA TRBV7-9 NA CASSPGAGNNTEAFF TGTGCCAGCAGTCCTGGGGCAGGGAATAACACTGAAGCTTTCTTT
TRBJ2-7 NA TRBV3-1 many CASSQAGGPYEQYF TGCGCCAGCAGCCAAGCCGGGGGACCCTACGAGCAGTACTTC
TRBJ2-3 NA TRBV5-1 NA CASSPGRLLGGDTQYF TGCGCCAGCAGCCCGGGGAGATTATTGGGCGGAGATACGCAGTATTTT
TRBJ2-1 NA TRBV15 NA CATSSGEQFF TGTGCCACCAGCAGTGGCGAGCAGTTCTTC
TRBJ2-7 TRBD2 TRBV6-2/TRBV6-3 few CASKLAGTYEQYF TGTGCCAGCAAACTAGCGGGAACCTACGAGCAGTACTTC
TRBJ2-1 TRBD1 TRBV5-4 NA CASSRDRNEQFF TGTGCCAGCAGCAGGGACAGAAATGAGCAGTTCTTC
TRBJ2-5 TRBD1 TRBV5-1 NA CASSWDRGQETQYF TGCGCCAGCAGCTGGGACAGGGGGCAAGAGACCCAGTACTTC
TRBJ2-3 TRBD2 TRBV20-1 many CSARVLAGADTQYF TGCAGTGCTAGAGTACTAGCGGGGGCAGATACGCAGTATTTT
TRBJ1-1 NA TRBV5-1 NA CASSLLAGEVNTEAFF TGCGCCAGCAGCTTGTTAGCAGGGGAGGTGAACACTGAAGCTTTCTTT
TRBJ2-5 NA TRBV4-1 many CASSQEFGSREQYF TGCGCCAGCAGCCAAGAGTTCGGCTCTCGGGAGCAGTACTTC
TRBJ2-2 TRBD2 TRBV7-3 few CASSYRLAGNTGELFF TGTGCCAGCAGCTATCGACTAGCGGGGAACACCGGGGAGCTGTTTTTT
TRBJ1-4 NA TRBV3-1 few CASSPGRAAYNEKLFF TGTGCCAGCAGCCCAGGACGGGCAGCCTATAATGAAAAACTGTTTTTT
TRBJ2-1 NA TRBV28 NA CASSGGWGDEQFF TGTGCCAGCAGTGGGGGGTGGGGAGATGAGCAGTTCTTC
TRBJ1-2 NA TRBV10-3 few CAISPGPRGDGYTF TGTGCCATCAGCCCGGGACCCCGAGGCGATGGCTACACCTTC
TRBJ2-3 NA TRBV7-2 few CASSMGGRDTQYF TGTGCCAGCAGCATGGGGGGCCGAGATACGCAGTATTTT
TRBJ2-1 TRBD2 TRBV7-9 few CASSFSGHSYNEQFF TGTGCCAGCAGCTTTAGCGGGCACTCCTACAATGAGCAGTTCTTC
TRBJ2-7 NA TRBV3-1 NA CASSGPPDEQYF TGTGCCAGCAGCGGACCTCCGGACGAGCAGTACTTC
TRBJ2-5 TRBD1 TRBV29-1 NA CSVEARQGWGTQYF TGCAGCGTTGAAGCCCGACAGGGGTGGGGGACCCAGTACTTC
TRBJ2-7 TRBD2 TRBV5-1 NA CASSWSSGRSSYEQYF TGCGCCAGCAGCTGGTCTAGCGGGCGCAGCTCCTACGAGCAGTACTTC
TRBJ1-5 NA TRBV12-3/TRBV12-4 NA CASRPSGGRPQHF TGTGCCAGCAGACCCAGCGGGGGGCGACCCCAGCATTTT
TRBJ2-7 TRBD1 TRBV30 NA CAWTPGTGVSEQYF TGTGCCTGGACTCCCGGGACAGGGGTCTCCGAGCAGTACTTC
TRBJ2-1 NA TRBV7-9 NA CASSLVETPPYNEQFF TGTGCCAGCAGCTTAGTGGAGACTCCCCCCTACAATGAGCAGTTCTTC
TRBJ1-2 TRBD1 TRBV6-6 few CASSYPPGQGYGYTF TGTGCCAGCAGTTACCCCCCGGGACAGGGTTATGGCTACACCTTC
TRBJ2-3 TRBD1 TRBV2 few CASSLGQVPDAQYF TGTGCCAGCAGTTTGGGACAGGTACCAGATGCGCAGTATTTT
TRBJ2-1 TRBD2 TRBV5-1 NA CASTIILGTGGGNEQFF TGCGCCAGCACCATCATCTTAGGAACGGGAGGGGGCAATGAGCAGTTCTTC
TRBJ2-1 NA TRBV7-9 NA CASNPPGPILPEQFF TGTGCCAGCAACCCACCGGGACCCATCCTCCCTGAGCAGTTCTTC
TRBJ2-7 NA TRBV7-9 NA CASSPPSRGGTTPIYEQYF TGTGCCAGCAGCCCACCAAGCCGAGGGGGGACAACCCCAATCTACGAGCAGTACTTC
TRBJ2-7 NA TRBV20-1 many CSAPGQPGDEQYF TGCAGTGCCCCAGGACAGCCCGGGGACGAGCAGTACTTC
TRBJ2-1 NA TRBV13 few CASSSRGPGITEQFF TGTGCCAGCAGCTCCCGGGGGCCCGGAATCACTGAGCAGTTCTTC
TRBJ2-1 TRBD1 TRBV20-1 many CRCMGQRSDEQFF TGCAGGTGTATGGGACAGCGGTCGGATGAGCAGTTCTTC
TRBJ1-2 NA TRBV5-5 NA CASSLVGGNHGYTF TGTGCCAGCAGCTTGGTGGGGGGCAACCATGGCTACACCTTC
TRBJ1-5 NA TRBV28 NA CASSAPGLGPKHF TGTGCCAGCAGTGCTCCGGGCCTCGGCCCCAAGCATTTT
TRBJ1-1 NA TRBV9 few CASSGGGGTEAFF TGTGCCAGCAGTGGTGGGGGGGGCACTGAAGCTTTCTTT
TRBJ2-1 NA TRBV28 few CASSLGAGKKQFF TGTGCCAGCAGTTTAGGGGCGGGCAAAAAGCAGTTCTTC
TRBJ2-1 TRBD2 TRBV11-3 few CASSLDLAASGWDEQFF TGTGCCAGCAGCTTAGATCTAGCGGCAAGTGGGTGGGATGAGCAGTTCTTC
TRBJ2-1 NA TRBV5-1 NA CASSLRGLNVPNEQFF TGCGCCAGCAGCTTGAGGGGTCTAAACGTCCCCAATGAGCAGTTCTTC
TRBJ2-1 TRBD2 TRBV20-1 many CSARTSGNNEQFF TGCAGTGCTAGGACTAGCGGGAACAATGAGCAGTTCTTC
TRBJ2-7 NA TRBV30 few CAWSAGAPYEQYF TGTGCCTGGAGTGCGGGAGCTCCCTACGAGCAGTACTTC
TRBJ2-3 NA TRBV15 many CATSREQGWSTDTQYF TGTGCCACCAGCAGAGAGCAGGGTTGGAGCACAGATACGCAGTATTTT
TRBJ2-7 NA TRBV12-3/TRBV12-4 few CASSLGIPTEAQYF TGTGCCAGCAGCTTAGGTATCCCTACCGAGGCCCAGTACTTC
TRBJ1-5 NA TRBV7-6 NA CASIGSNQPQHF TGTGCCAGCATTGGGAGCAATCAGCCCCAGCATTTT
TRBJ2-3 NA TRBV12-3/TRBV12-4 NA CASSPHLRGMRINTQYF TGTGCCAGCAGTCCCCACCTTAGGGGCATGAGGATTAATACGCAGTATTTT
TRBJ1-4 NA TRBV20-1 few CSARGLTGSTNEKLFF TGCAGTGCTCGAGGCCTAACAGGGTCAACTAATGAAAAACTGTTTTTT
TRBJ1-2 NA TRBV7-9 NA CASSLSGTLHYGYTF TGTGCCAGCAGCTTATCAGGGACCCTTCACTATGGCTACACCTTC
TRBJ2-7 NA TRBV2 NA CASSEPQGFYEQYF TGTGCCAGCAGTGAACCTCAGGGATTCTACGAGCAGTACTTC
TRBJ1-2 TRBD1 TRBV6-1 few CASSDRDRGRRYYGYTF TGTGCCAGCAGTGACCGGGACAGGGGGCGCAGGTACTATGGCTACACCTTC
TRBJ2-1 NA TRBV5-1 NA CACSFSGDSYNEQFF TGCGCCTGCAGCTTTAGCGGAGATTCCTACAATGAGCAGTTCTTC
TRBJ1-6 TRBD1 TRBV5-1 few CASTLLPGQGTNSPLHF TGCGCCAGCACTCTCCTCCCGGGACAGGGAACAAATTCACCCCTCCACTTT
TRBJ2-1 NA TRBV7-2 once CASSNGQSSYNEQFF TGTGCCAGCAGCAATGGACAGAGCTCCTACAATGAGCAGTTCTTC
TRBJ2-1 TRBD2 TRBV3-1 NA CASSPNWLAGGQFF TGTGCCAGCAGCCCTAATTGGTTAGCGGGGGGTCAGTTCTTC
TRBJ1-5 TRBD1 TRBV5-1 NA CASSSGTDNSNQPQHF TGCGCCAGCAGCTCCGGGACAGATAATAGCAATCAGCCCCAGCATTTT
TRBJ1-2 NA TRBV10-2 NA CASSERQYGYTF TGCGCCAGCAGTGAGCGTCAATATGGCTACACCTTC
TRBJ1-6 NA TRBV30 NA CAWSKGKGSRPLHF TGTGCCTGGAGTAAGGGGAAGGGTAGTAGGCCCCTCCACTTT
TRBJ2-7 TRBD2 TRBV20-1 NA CSAPPGLASYEQYF TGCAGTGCTCCCCCGGGACTAGCGTCCTACGAGCAGTACTTC
TRBJ2-3 NA TRBV20-1 NA CSARVQGRGTDTQYF TGCAGTGCTAGAGTTCAGGGTCGGGGCACAGACACGCAGTATTTT
TRBJ2-1 TRBD2 TRBV6-5 NA CASSHGTSGAPYNEQFF TGTGCCAGCAGTCACGGGACTAGCGGGGCCCCCTACAATGAGCAGTTCTTC
TRBJ2-3 TRBD1 TRBV27 NA CASTSGQPGKVQQYF TGTGCCAGCACCTCGGGACAGCCTGGCAAGGTTCAGCAGTATTTT
TRBJ2-7 TRBD2 TRBV2 NA CASSEDPAGGQYF TGTGCCAGCAGTGAAGATCCAGCGGGGGGGCAGTACTTC